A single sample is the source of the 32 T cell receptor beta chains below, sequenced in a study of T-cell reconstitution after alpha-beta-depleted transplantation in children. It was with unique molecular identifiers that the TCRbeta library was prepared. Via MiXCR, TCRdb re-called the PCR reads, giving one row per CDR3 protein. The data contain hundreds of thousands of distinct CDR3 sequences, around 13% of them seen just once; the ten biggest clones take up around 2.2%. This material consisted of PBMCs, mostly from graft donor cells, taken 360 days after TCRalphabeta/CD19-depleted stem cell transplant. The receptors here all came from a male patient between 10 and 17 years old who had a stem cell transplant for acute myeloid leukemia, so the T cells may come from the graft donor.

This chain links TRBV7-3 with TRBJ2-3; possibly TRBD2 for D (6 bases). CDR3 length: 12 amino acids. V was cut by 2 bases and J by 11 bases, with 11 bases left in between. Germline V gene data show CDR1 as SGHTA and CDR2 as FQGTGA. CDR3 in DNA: TGTGCCAGCAGCTTAGGGGGGTTCGGGCAGTATTTT. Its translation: CASSLGGFGQYF.

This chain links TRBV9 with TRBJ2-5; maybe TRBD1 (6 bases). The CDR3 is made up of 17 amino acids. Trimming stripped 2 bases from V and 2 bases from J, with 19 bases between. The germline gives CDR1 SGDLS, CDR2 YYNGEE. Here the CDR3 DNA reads TGTGCCAGCAGCGTGGACACCCCAGGGGCTGTTCAAGAGACCCAGTACTTC. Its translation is CASSVDTPGAVQETQYF.

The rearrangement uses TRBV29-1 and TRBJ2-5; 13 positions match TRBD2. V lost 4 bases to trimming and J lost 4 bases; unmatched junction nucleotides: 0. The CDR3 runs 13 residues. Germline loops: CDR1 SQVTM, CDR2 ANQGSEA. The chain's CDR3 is CSVGTSGRETQYF. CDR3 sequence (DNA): TGCAGCGTTGGGACTAGCGGGAGAGAGACCCAGTACTTC.

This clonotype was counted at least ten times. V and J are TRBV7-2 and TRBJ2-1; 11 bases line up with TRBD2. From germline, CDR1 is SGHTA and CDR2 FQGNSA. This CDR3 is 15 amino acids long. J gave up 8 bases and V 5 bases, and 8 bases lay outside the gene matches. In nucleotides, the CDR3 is TGTGCCAGCAGCCAGACTAGCGGGACGTTCCATGAGCAGTTCTTC. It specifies CASSQTSGTFHEQFF.

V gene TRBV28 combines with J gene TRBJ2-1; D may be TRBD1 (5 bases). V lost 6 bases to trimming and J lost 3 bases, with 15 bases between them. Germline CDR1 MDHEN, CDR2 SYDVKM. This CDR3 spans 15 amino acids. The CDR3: CASSADRRYYNEQFF. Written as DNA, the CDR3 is TGTGCCAGCAGCGCCGACAGACGTTACTACAATGAGCAGTTCTTC. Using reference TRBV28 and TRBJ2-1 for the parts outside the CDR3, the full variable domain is DVKVTQSSRYLVKRTGEKVFLECVQDMDHENMFWYRQDPGLGLRLIYFSYDVKMKEKGDIPEGYSVSREKKERFSLILESASTNQTSMYLCASSADRRYYNEQFFGPGTRLTVL.

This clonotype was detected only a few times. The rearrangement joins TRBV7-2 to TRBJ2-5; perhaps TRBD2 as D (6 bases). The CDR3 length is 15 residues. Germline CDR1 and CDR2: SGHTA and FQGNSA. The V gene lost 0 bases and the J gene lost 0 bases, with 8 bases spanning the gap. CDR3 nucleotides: TGTGCCAGCAGCTTAGCAGGGGAGGACCAAGAGACCCAGTACTTC. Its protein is CASSLAGEDQETQYF.

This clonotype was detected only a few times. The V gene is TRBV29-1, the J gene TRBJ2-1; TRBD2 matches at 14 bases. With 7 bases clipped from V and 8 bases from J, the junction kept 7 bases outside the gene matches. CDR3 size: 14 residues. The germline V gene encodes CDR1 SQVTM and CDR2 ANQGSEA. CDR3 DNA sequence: TGCAGCGGGGTTGGGACTAGCGGGAGCTATGAGCAGTTCTTC. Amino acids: CSGVGTSGSYEQFF.

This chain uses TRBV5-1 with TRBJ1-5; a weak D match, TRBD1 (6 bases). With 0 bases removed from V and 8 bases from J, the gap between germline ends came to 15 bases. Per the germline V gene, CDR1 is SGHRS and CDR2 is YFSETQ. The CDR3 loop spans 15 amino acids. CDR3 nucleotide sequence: TGCGCCAGCAGCTTGGGCGCAGGGGTGGGGGAGCCCCAGCATTTT. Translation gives CASSLGAGVGEPQHF.

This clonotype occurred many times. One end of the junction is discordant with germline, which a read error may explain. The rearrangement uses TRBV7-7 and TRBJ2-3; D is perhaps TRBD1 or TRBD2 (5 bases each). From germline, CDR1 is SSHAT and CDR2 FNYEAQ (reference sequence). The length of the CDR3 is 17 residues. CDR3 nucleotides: TGTGCTAGCAGCTTAGTGTGGGGACCGGATCCGGGAGATACGCAGTATTTT. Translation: CASSLVWGPDPGDTQYF.

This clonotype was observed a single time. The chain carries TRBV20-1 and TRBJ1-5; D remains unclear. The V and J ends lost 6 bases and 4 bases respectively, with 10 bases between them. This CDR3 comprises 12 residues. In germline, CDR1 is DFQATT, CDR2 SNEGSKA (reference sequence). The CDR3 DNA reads TGCAGTGCATCCGACGGTAATCAGCCCCAGCATTTT. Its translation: CSASDGNQPQHF.

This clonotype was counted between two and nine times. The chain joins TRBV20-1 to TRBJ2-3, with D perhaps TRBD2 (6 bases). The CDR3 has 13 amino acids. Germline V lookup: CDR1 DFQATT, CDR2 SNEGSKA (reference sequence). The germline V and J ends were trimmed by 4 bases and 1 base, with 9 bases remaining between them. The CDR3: CSATREGTDTQYF. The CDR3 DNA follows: TGCAGTGCTACCAGGGAGGGCACAGATACGCAGTATTTT.

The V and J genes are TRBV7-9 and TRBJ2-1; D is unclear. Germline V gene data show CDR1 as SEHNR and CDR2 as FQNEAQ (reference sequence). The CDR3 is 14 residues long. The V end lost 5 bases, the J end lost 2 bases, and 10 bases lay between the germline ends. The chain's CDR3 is CASSPQDPYNEQFF. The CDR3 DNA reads TGTGCCAGCAGCCCCCAGGACCCCTACAATGAGCAGTTCTTC.

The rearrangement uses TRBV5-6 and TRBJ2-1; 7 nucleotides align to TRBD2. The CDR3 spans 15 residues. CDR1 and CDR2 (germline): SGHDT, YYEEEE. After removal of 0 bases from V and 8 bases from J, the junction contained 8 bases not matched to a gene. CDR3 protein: CASSLVGGSRDEQFF. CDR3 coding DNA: TGTGCCAGCAGCTTGGTCGGCGGGAGTAGAGATGAGCAGTTCTTC. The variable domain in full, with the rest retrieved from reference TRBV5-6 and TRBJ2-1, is DAGVTQSPTHLIKTRGQQVTLRCSPKSGHDTVSWYQQALGQGPQFIFQYYEEEERQRGNFPDRFSGHQFPNYSSELNVNALLLGDSALYLCASSLVGGSRDEQFFGPGTRLTVL.

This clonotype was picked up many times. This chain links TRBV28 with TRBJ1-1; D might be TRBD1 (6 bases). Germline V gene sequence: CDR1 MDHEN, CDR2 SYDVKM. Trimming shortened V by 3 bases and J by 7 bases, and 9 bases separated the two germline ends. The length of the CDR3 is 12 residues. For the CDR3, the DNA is TGTGCCAGCAGTTTGGACAGCTATGAAGCTTTCTTT. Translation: CASSLDSYEAFF.

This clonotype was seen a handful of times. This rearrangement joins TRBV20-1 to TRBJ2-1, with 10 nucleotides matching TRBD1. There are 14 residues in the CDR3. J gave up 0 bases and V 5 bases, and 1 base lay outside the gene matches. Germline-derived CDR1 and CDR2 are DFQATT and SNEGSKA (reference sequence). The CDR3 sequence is CSAGQGVSYNEQFF. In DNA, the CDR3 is TGCAGTGCTGGACAGGGGGTCTCCTACAATGAGCAGTTCTTC.

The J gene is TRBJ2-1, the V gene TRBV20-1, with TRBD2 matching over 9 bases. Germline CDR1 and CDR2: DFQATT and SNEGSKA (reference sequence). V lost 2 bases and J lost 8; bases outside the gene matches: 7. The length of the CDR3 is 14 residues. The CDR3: CSARKGTSIHEQFF. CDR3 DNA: TGCAGTGCTAGAAAAGGGACTAGCATACATGAGCAGTTCTTC.

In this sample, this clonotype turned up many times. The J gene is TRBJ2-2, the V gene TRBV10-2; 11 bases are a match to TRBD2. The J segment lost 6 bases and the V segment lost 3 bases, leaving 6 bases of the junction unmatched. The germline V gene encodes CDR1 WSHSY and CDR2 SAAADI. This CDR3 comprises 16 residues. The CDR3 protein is CASSDRPSGGSGELFF. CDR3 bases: TGCGCCAGCAGTGATAGGCCTAGCGGGGGGTCCGGGGAGCTGTTTTTT.

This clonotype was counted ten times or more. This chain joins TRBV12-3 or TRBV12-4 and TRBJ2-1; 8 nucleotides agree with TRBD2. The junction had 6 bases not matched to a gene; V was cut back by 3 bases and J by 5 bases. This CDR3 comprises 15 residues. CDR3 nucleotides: TGTGCCAGCAGTTTGACCAGCGGGGGCCACAATGAGCAGTTCTTC. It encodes CASSLTSGGHNEQFF.

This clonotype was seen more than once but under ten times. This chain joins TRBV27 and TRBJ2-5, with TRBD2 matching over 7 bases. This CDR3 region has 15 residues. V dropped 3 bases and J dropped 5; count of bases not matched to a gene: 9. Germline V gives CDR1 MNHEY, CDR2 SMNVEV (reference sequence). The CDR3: CASSFIAGPRETQYF. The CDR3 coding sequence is TGTGCCAGCAGTTTCATAGCGGGTCCCAGGGAGACCCAGTACTTC.

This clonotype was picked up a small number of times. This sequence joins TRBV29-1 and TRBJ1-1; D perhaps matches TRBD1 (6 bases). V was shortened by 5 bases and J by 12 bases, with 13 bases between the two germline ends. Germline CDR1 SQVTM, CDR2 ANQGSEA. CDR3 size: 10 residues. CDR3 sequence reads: CSVRDRKTFF. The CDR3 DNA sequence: TGCAGCGTTCGCGACAGGAAAACTTTCTTT.

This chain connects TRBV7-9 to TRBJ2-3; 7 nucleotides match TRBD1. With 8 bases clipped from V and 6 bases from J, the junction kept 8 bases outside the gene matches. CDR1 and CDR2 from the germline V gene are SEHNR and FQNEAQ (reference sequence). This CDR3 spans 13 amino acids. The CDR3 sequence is CASDRDNQDTQYF. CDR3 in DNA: TGTGCCAGCGACAGGGATAATCAGGATACGCAGTATTTT.

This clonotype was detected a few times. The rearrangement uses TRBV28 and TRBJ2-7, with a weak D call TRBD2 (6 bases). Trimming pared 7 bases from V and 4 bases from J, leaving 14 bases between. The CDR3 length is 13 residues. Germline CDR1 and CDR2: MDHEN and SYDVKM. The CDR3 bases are TGTGCCAGCACCCCCGGGACTTTTTACGAGCAGTACTTC. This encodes CASTPGTFYEQYF.

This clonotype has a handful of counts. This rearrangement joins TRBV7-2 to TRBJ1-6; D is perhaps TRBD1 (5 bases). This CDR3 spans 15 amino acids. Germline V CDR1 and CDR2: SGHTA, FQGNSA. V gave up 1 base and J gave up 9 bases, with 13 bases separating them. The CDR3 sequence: CASSLVMGRASPLHF. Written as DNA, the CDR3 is TGTGCCAGCAGCTTAGTTATGGGCAGGGCTTCACCCCTCCACTTT.

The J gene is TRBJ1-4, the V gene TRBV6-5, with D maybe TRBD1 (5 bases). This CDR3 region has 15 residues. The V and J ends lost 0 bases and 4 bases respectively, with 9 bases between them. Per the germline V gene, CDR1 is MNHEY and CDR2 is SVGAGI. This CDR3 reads CASSYSRQRNEKLFF. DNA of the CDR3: TGTGCCAGCAGTTACTCGAGACAGCGTAATGAAAAACTGTTTTTT.

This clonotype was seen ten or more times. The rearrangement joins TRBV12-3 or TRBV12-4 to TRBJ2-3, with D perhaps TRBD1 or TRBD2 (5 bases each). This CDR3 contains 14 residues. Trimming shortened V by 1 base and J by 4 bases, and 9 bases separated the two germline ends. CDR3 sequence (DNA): TGTGCCAGCAGTTTAGGGGGGAACGCAGATACGCAGTATTTT. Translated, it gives CASSLGGNADTQYF.

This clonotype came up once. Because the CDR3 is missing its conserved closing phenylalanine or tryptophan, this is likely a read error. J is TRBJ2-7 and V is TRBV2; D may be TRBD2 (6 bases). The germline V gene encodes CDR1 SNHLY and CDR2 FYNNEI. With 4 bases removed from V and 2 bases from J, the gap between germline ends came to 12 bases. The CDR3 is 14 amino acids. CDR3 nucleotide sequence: TGTGCCAGCAGTGGGTCGGGGGTCACCTACGAGCAGTACATC. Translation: CASSGSGVTYEQYI.

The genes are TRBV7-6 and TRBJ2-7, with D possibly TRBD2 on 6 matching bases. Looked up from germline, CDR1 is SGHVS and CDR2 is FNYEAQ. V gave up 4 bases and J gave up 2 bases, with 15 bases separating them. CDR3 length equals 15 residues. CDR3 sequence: CASSSVGTQTYEQYF. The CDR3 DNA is TGTGCCAGCAGCTCAGTGGGGACTCAGACCTACGAGCAGTACTTC. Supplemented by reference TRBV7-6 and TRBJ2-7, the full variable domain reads GAGVSQSPRYKVTKRGQDVALRCDPISGHVSLYWYRQALGQGPEFLTYFNYEAQQDKSGLPNDRFSAERPEGSISTLTIQRTEQRDSAMYRCASSSVGTQTYEQYFGPGTRLTVT.

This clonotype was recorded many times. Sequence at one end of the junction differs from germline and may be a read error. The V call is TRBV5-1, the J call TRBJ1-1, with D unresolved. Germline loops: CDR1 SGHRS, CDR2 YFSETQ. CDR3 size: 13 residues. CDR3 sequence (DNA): TGTGCCAGCAGCTTGGACCTGAACACTGAAGCTTTCTTT. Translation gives CASSLDLNTEAFF.

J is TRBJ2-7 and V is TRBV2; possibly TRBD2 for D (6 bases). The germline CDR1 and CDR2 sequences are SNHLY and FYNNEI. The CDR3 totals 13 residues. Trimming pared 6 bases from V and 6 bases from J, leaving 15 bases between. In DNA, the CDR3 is TGTGCCAGCAGGGGACTTTCAAGATTCGAGCAGTACTTC. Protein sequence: CASRGLSRFEQYF.

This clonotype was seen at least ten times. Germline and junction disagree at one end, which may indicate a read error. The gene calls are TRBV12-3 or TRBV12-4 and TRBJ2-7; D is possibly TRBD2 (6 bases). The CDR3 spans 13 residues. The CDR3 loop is CASSVAVPYEQYF. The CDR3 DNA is TGTGCCAGCAGTGTAGCGGTCCCCTACGAGCAGTACTTC.

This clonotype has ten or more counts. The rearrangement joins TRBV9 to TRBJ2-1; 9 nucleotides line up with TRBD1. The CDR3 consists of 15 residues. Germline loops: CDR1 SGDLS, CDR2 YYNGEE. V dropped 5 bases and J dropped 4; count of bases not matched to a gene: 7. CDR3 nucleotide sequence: TGTGCCAGCAGATCGGGACAGGGACCTTACAATGAGCAGTTCTTC. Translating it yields CASRSGQGPYNEQFF.

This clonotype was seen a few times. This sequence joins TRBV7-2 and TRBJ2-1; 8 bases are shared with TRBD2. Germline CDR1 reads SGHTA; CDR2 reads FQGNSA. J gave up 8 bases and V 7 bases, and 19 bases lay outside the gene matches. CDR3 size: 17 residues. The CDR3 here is CASKRRLATPRGDEQFF. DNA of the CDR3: TGTGCCAGCAAGCGAAGACTAGCGACGCCCCGTGGCGATGAGCAGTTCTTC.